This is a list of T cell receptor beta chains from one sample in a study of T cells after yellow fever vaccination. Via MiXCR, TCRdb re-called the 5' RACE reads, giving one row per CDR3 protein. This table holds 300,000 to 350,000 distinct CDR3 sequences, roughly 7.5% found once. This specimen was PBMCs, taken roughly 47 days after the first yellow fever vaccination. These receptors were obtained from a man aged 18 to 29 who received the YFV17D yellow fever vaccine. The CDR3 runs from the conserved cysteine through the conserved F or W. The order of the fields is clone size, J gene, D gene, V gene, CDR3 length, CDR3 DNA, CDR3 protein. A D gene is named only where the DNA matches it firmly. Expanded clones get a size class; other rows say once, few or many, or leave the size out.

-	TRBJ1-2	-	TRBV5-1	16	TGCGCCAGCAGTTCGGTCCCCAGGCAGGGGAACTATGGCTACACCTTC	CASSSVPRQGNYGYTF
many	TRBJ2-3	-	TRBV5-1	14	TGCGCCAGCAGCGGTAGGGGGATCACAGATACGCAGTATTTT	CASSGRGITDTQYF
few	TRBJ2-6	TRBD1	TRBV11-1	18	TGTGCCAGCAGCCGGATGACAGGGGCCTTCTCTGGGGCCAACGTCCTGACTTTC	CASSRMTGAFSGANVLTF
many	TRBJ2-7	TRBD1	TRBV25-1	15	TGTGCCAGCAGTCTACCGGGACAGGGGGTGGGCGAGCAGTACTTC	CASSLPGQGVGEQYF
few	TRBJ2-1	-	TRBV30	15	TGTGCCTGGGCTGGAGCCCACACCGGCTACAATGAGCAGTTCTTC	CAWAGAHTGYNEQFF
-	TRBJ1-5	TRBD1	TRBV11-2	14	TGTGCCAGCAGCTTCGACAGGGGCGATCAGCCCCAGCATTTT	CASSFDRGDQPQHF
-	TRBJ2-7	-	TRBV12-3/TRBV12-4	11	TGTGCCAGCAGTTTCTATCACGAGCAGTACTTC	CASSFYHEQYF
few	TRBJ2-2	-	TRBV7-2	16	TGTGCCAGCAGCTTCCTCTTCCCAGGGGTTAACGGGGAGCTGTTTTTT	CASSFLFPGVNGELFF
-	TRBJ2-3	-	TRBV5-4	16	TGTGCCAGCAGCCTACATACGGTAGCAGGCGGGGTCTGGAAGTATTTT	CASSLHTVAGGVWKYF
-	TRBJ2-6	-	TRBV9	16	TGTGCCAGCAGCGTAGGGCAGCACTCCGGGGCCAACGTCCTGACTTTC	CASSVGQHSGANVLTF
many	TRBJ1-1	-	TRBV12-3/TRBV12-4	15	TGTGCCAGCTCACTGGGGCCGGGACCCGTATCGGAAGCTTTCTTT	CASSLGPGPVSEAFF
many	TRBJ1-5	-	TRBV10-3	14	TGTGCCATCAGTGGTTTGGGGCCCGGTCAGCCCCAGCATTTT	CAISGLGPGQPQHF
few	TRBJ2-5	TRBD2	TRBV4-3	17	TGCGCCAGCAGCCAAGGGGGACCAGCGGGGGGGTCAGAGACCCAGTACTTC	CASSQGGPAGGSETQYF
few	TRBJ1-1	-	TRBV7-3	14	TGTGCCAGCAGCTTAACCGGACAGAACACTGAAGCTTTCTTT	CASSLTGQNTEAFF
few	TRBJ2-3	-	TRBV10-3	13	TGTGCCACGCTAGCATATAGCACAGATACGCAGTATTTT	CATLAYSTDTQYF
many	TRBJ2-7	-	TRBV4-1	13	TGCGCCAGCAGGCCAGTGGGAGCCTACGAGCAGTACTTC	CASRPVGAYEQYF
few	TRBJ2-1	TRBD2	TRBV7-2	18	TGTGCCAGCAGCTTAGTGCTAGCGGGGGGGCCCGGCTACAATGAGCAGTTCTTC	CASSLVLAGGPGYNEQFF
-	TRBJ2-3	-	TRBV7-3	14	TGTGCCAGCAGCGCCGGGGGTATCACAGATACGCAGTATTTT	CASSAGGITDTQYF
few	TRBJ1-6	-	TRBV6-5	15	TGTGCCAGCAGTTACGGGCCAGGGCGTAATTCACCCCTCCACTTT	CASSYGPGRNSPLHF
many	TRBJ2-2	-	TRBV6-4	14	TGTGCCAGCAGTGAAGGGCAGGCCACCGGGGAGCTGTTTTTT	CASSEGQATGELFF
few	TRBJ2-3	-	TRBV9	16	TGTGCCAGCAGCGTAGAGGCGGACGTAGGCACAGATACGCAGTATTTT	CASSVEADVGTDTQYF
few	TRBJ2-1	-	TRBV24-1	15	TGTGCCACCAGTGATTTCAGGGGGGCTGTAAATGAGCAGTTCTTC	CATSDFRGAVNEQFF
many	TRBJ1-3	-	TRBV9	14	TGTGCCAGCAGCGATGAGTTCTCTGGAAACACCATATATTTT	CASSDEFSGNTIYF
few	TRBJ1-1	-	TRBV20-1	8	TGCAGCGGGGGGGGAGCTTTCTTT	CSGGGAFF
few	TRBJ2-5	-	TRBV5-1	13	TGCGCCAGCGGACTGGGACAAAAGGAGACCCAGTACTTC	CASGLGQKETQYF
-	TRBJ1-5	TRBD1	TRBV6-5	16	TGTGCCAGCAGTTTCGGACAGGGGGGCCGGAATCAGCCCCAGCATTTT	CASSFGQGGRNQPQHF
-	TRBJ2-2	TRBD1	TRBV7-2	15	TGTGCCAGCAGTCACCGGGACAGGAACACCGGGGAGCTGTTTTTT	CASSHRDRNTGELFF
-	TRBJ2-5	-	TRBV28	15	TGTGCCAGCAGGCCTTCAGGGGGGATCGGGGAGACCCAGTACTTC	CASRPSGGIGETQYF
many	TRBJ2-1	-	TRBV6-1	16	TGTGCCAGCAGTGGATGGACCGGGGGACAGTTCAATGAGCAGTTCTTC	CASSGWTGGQFNEQFF
-	TRBJ1-5	-	TRBV4-1	15	TGCGCCAGCAGCCAAGTGGTAGTTACGTATCAGCCCCAGCATTTT	CASSQVVVTYQPQHF
-	TRBJ2-2	-	TRBV4-2	15	TGTGCCAGCAGCCAAGTTTCCAGCCACACCGGGGAGCTGTTTTTT	CASSQVSSHTGELFF
few	TRBJ2-5	TRBD1	TRBV27	15	TGTGCCAGCAGTTTCGTGACAGGGATAAAAGAGACCCAGTACTTC	CASSFVTGIKETQYF
-	TRBJ2-7	-	TRBV20-1	14	TGCAGTGCAAAGTCCGTCGGGGAGCGTACCGAGCAGTACTTC	CSAKSVGERTEQYF
few	TRBJ2-5	TRBD2	TRBV4-1	14	TGCGCCAGCAGACAAGCGGGGGGAGAAGAGACCCAGTACTTC	CASRQAGGEETQYF
few	TRBJ2-3	-	TRBV25-1	14	TGTGCCAGCAGCGACCCCGCGGGGGCGGATACGCAGTATTTT	CASSDPAGADTQYF
-	TRBJ2-7	TRBD1	TRBV7-9	15	TGTGCCAGCAGCTTAGGACAGGGGGCCTACTACGAGCAGTACTTC	CASSLGQGAYYEQYF
-	TRBJ1-3	TRBD1	TRBV10-3	16	TGTGCCATCAGTGCCGGGACAGGGGGAACTGGAAACACCATATATTTT	CAISAGTGGTGNTIYF
-	TRBJ2-2	-	TRBV11-2	14	TGTGCCAGCACTTCAGCATCGAACACCGGGGAGCTGTTTTTT	CASTSASNTGELFF
few	TRBJ2-2	TRBD1	TRBV5-1	16	TGCGCCAGCAGCCTCGACAGGGGTGCGGTCACCGGGGAGCTGTTTTTT	CASSLDRGAVTGELFF
-	TRBJ1-2	TRBD1	TRBV4-1	14	TGCGCCAGCAGCCGCCTGACAGGGGACTATGGCTACACCTTC	CASSRLTGDYGYTF
few	TRBJ2-1	-	TRBV20-1	12	TGCAGTGCTAGGAGCACACCGGATGAGCAGTTCTTC	CSARSTPDEQFF
many	TRBJ2-1	TRBD2	TRBV9	16	TGTGCCAGCAGCGCCGGGGGGGAGGGGTCGGGGCATGAGCAGTTCTTC	CASSAGGEGSGHEQFF
-	TRBJ1-6	-	TRBV11-2	18	TGTGCCAGCAGCTTAGTAGGTTGGGGGATTACGGATAATTCACCCCTCCACTTT	CASSLVGWGITDNSPLHF